This TCR beta chain was recovered during a study of blood T cell repertoires in COVID-19. Study as a whole: Some COVID-19 samples were acute and others convalescent; all came from the United States, Italy and Spain. Sources were T cells, B-cell-depleted T cells, or PBMCs; the material itself was cDNA or gDNA.

The V end lost 3 bases, the J end lost 0 bases, and 11 bases lay between the germline ends. The CDR3 extends over 15 amino acids. Germline CDR1 is SGHTA and CDR2 is FQGNSA. Original handling: From reference gene primer amplification, estimates of nucleated cell counts were derived. Repertoires were generated with immunoSEQ multiplex PCR, while TCRdb's copy carries only in-frame clones and drops some. The D gene and trimming were derived from the DNA, and the V and J assignments and clone size from that table. There are 150,000 to 200,000 clones in the sample; approximately 80% occur only once, and roughly 2.8% lies in the top ten. About this clone: Other DNA sequences of this sample code for an identical CDR3.

This TCR was recovered from a woman in her sixties with acute or convalescent COVID-19. This rearrangement joins TRBV7-2 to TRBJ1-2; weak D call: TRBD1 (6 bases). The sample consisted of peripheral blood. CDR3 DNA: TGTGCCAGCAGCTTGTACAGGGTCCCTAACTATGGCTACACCTTC. Its protein product is CASSLYRVPNYGYTF.